Listed below are T cell receptor beta chains from one sample, sequenced in a study of blood T cell repertoires in COVID-19. Assay used: immunoSEQ multiplex PCR; TCRdb lists only in-frame clones, some missing. The sample has 280,000 or so clones, approximately 86% seen once. The sample comprised peripheral blood. These TCRs come from a woman aged 30 to 39 who had recovered from COVID-19. Each CDR3 is given with its conserved first and last residue. A D gene is named only where the DNA matches it firmly. The size entry is marked missing in some rows and otherwise reads once, few, many or a size class.

V: TRBV7-9; D: .; size: .; J: TRBJ1-1; DNA: TGTGCCAGCAGCTTGGAGTTTCAAAGTAAAGCTTTCTTT; CDR3: CASSLEFQSKAFF
V: TRBV18; D: .; size: .; J: TRBJ2-3; DNA: TGTGCCAGCTCGCCAGAAGTAGTGAATACGCAGTATTTT; CDR3: CASSPEVVNTQYF
V: TRBV4-1; D: TRBD2; size: .; J: TRBJ2-6; DNA: TGCGCCAGCAGCCAAGATCCTAGCGGGACCGACCTCTCTGGGGCCAACGTCCTGACTTTC; CDR3: CASSQDPSGTDLSGANVLTF
V: TRBV5-5; D: .; size: once; J: TRBJ2-3; DNA: TGTGCCAGCAGCTTGGGGGTGCTCATAGCCACAGATACGCAGTATTTT; CDR3: CASSLGVLIATDTQYF
V: TRBV6-6; D: .; size: .; J: TRBJ1-4; DNA: TGTGCCAGCACGAAACAGGGATTTAATGAAAAACTGTTTTTT; CDR3: CASTKQGFNEKLFF
V: TRBV5-1; D: TRBD1; size: .; J: TRBJ1-3; DNA: TGCGCCAGCAGCTTGGACAGGGGTTCTGGAAACACCATATATTTT; CDR3: CASSLDRGSGNTIYF
V: TRBV23-1; D: TRBD1; size: .; J: TRBJ2-2; DNA: TGCGCCAGCAGTCAATTAGGGACAGGGAAAAACACCGGGGAGCTGTTTTTT; CDR3: CASSQLGTGKNTGELFF
V: TRBV4-1; D: .; size: .; J: TRBJ1-1; DNA: TGCGCCAGCAGCCACCGGGACTCCAAAATTACGAACACTGAAGCTTTCTTT; CDR3: CASSHRDSKITNTEAFF
V: TRBV12-3/TRBV12-4; D: TRBD2; size: .; J: TRBJ2-5; DNA: TGTGCCAGCAGTTTGCTAGCGGCGGAGACCCAGTACTTC; CDR3: CASSLLAAETQYF
V: TRBV3-1/TRBV3-2; D: TRBD1; size: .; J: TRBJ2-4; DNA: TGTGCCAGCAGCCACGCCGGGACAGGGGGCGAGATAAAAAACATTCAGTACTTC; CDR3: CASSHAGTGGEIKNIQYF
V: TRBV19; D: TRBD1; size: .; J: TRBJ1-2; DNA: TGTGGCACAGGGGACATTAACTATGGCTACACCTTC; CDR3: CGTGDINYGYTF
V: TRBV19; D: .; size: few; J: TRBJ2-7; DNA: TGTGCCAGTAGTATGGACAGCAACTACGAGCAGTACTTC; CDR3: CASSMDSNYEQYF
V: TRBV5-6; D: .; size: .; J: TRBJ1-1; DNA: TGTGCCAGCAGGACCGGGACACCGAACACTGAAGCTTTCTTT; CDR3: CASRTGTPNTEAFF
V: TRBV3-1/TRBV3-2; D: TRBD1; size: .; J: TRBJ2-7; DNA: TGTGCCAGCAGCCACCCAGGGGGCGGCGAGCAGTACTTC; CDR3: CASSHPGGGEQYF
V: TRBV5-1; D: .; size: once; J: TRBJ2-7; DNA: TGCGCCAGCAGCCCGGGTCAACGACAGTTCGACGAGCAGTACTTC; CDR3: CASSPGQRQFDEQYF
V: TRBV11-2; D: .; size: .; J: TRBJ2-3; DNA: TGTGCCAGCAGCTTAGTGGGGGGAGCCGGTACGCAGTATTTT; CDR3: CASSLVGGAGTQYF
V: TRBV19; D: TRBD1; size: .; J: TRBJ2-2; DNA: TGTGCCAGTTGTCCGGGACAGAGAAACACCGGGGAGCTGTTTTTT; CDR3: CASCPGQRNTGELFF
V: TRBV29-1; D: .; size: .; J: TRBJ1-2; DNA: TGCAGCGTTGAATCCAGGGGCGGCTACACCTTC; CDR3: CSVESRGGYTF
V: TRBV7-9; D: .; size: few; J: TRBJ1-2; DNA: TGTGCCAGCAGCGTCCTTGATGGCTACACCTTC; CDR3: CASSVLDGYTF
V: TRBV21-1; D: .; size: .; J: TRBJ2-7; DNA: TGTGCCAGCAGCAACAGGACAGTTTACGAGCAGTACTTC; CDR3: CASSNRTVYEQYF
V: TRBV7-2; D: .; size: .; J: TRBJ1-3; DNA: TGTGCCAGCAGCTTAGAACAGGCCTCTGGAAACACCATATATTTT; CDR3: CASSLEQASGNTIYF
V: TRBV12-3/TRBV12-4; D: TRBD1; size: .; J: TRBJ2-7; DNA: TGTGCCAGCAGTCCAACAGGGGCCTACGAGCAGTACTTC; CDR3: CASSPTGAYEQYF
V: TRBV6-5; D: .; size: .; J: TRBJ2-7; DNA: TGTGCCAGCAGCGTGGGGCTTGGATCCTACGAGCAGTACTTC; CDR3: CASSVGLGSYEQYF
V: TRBV7-9; D: .; size: .; J: TRBJ2-6; DNA: TGTGCCAGCAGCTTCTCCTCCCCCTTGGGGGCCAACGTCCTGACTTTC; CDR3: CASSFSSPLGANVLTF
V: TRBV28; D: TRBD2; size: .; J: TRBJ2-3; DNA: TGTGCCAGCAGCTCTAGTGGGACTAGCGGAGCGCAGTATTTT; CDR3: CASSSSGTSGAQYF
V: TRBV15; D: .; size: .; J: TRBJ1-2; DNA: TGTGCCACCAGCAGAGAGATACAGGGATTGGGTGGCTACACCTTC; CDR3: CATSREIQGLGGYTF
V: TRBV5-8; D: TRBD1; size: .; J: TRBJ1-5; DNA: TGTGCCAGCAGCTTCGGGAGGGGGCTGGTGGAGCCCCAGCATTTT; CDR3: CASSFGRGLVEPQHF
V: TRBV5-4; D: .; size: .; J: TRBJ1-1; DNA: TGTGCCAGCAGGCCCGGAGGGAACACTGAAGCTTTCTTT; CDR3: CASRPGGNTEAFF
V: TRBV5-1; D: TRBD1; size: .; J: TRBJ1-2; DNA: TGCGCCAGCAGCTCGGGACAGATAAGCGATGGCTACACCTTC; CDR3: CASSSGQISDGYTF
V: TRBV5-6; D: .; size: .; J: TRBJ2-7; DNA: TGTGCCAGCAGATATATACAGGTACTCGAGCAGTACTTC; CDR3: CASRYIQVLEQYF
V: TRBV7-9; D: TRBD2; size: .; J: TRBJ2-1; DNA: TGTGCCAGCAGCTTAGTAGCTAGCGGGCTTGGCAATGAGCAGTTCTTC; CDR3: CASSLVASGLGNEQFF
V: TRBV6-6; D: TRBD2; size: .; J: TRBJ2-3; DNA: TGTGCCAGCAGTATACGACTAGCCTCCACAGATACGCAGTATTTT; CDR3: CASSIRLASTDTQYF
V: TRBV28; D: TRBD1; size: .; J: TRBJ1-5; DNA: TGTGCCAGCACCGAGGACAGGGGGAATCGGCAGCCCCAGCATTTT; CDR3: CASTEDRGNRQPQHF
V: TRBV5-6; D: TRBD1; size: .; J: TRBJ1-6; DNA: TGTGCCAGCAGCTCACAGGGGGCCGGGAATTCACCCCTCCACTTT; CDR3: CASSSQGAGNSPLHF
V: TRBV5-4; D: TRBD1; size: once; J: TRBJ1-1; DNA: TGTGCCAGCAGCTCACTGCGGACAGGCTTAAGTGAAGCTTTCTTT; CDR3: CASSSLRTGLSEAFF
V: TRBV2; D: .; size: .; J: TRBJ2-7; DNA: TGTGCCAGCAGTGCCCACGAGGCCTACGAGCAGTACTTC; CDR3: CASSAHEAYEQYF
V: TRBV5-8; D: TRBD1; size: .; J: TRBJ1-3; DNA: TGTGCCAGCAGCGAGAGGACAGGGGGCTTTGGAAACACCATATATTTT; CDR3: CASSERTGGFGNTIYF
V: TRBV27; D: .; size: few; J: TRBJ1-5; DNA: TGTGCCAGCAGTCCCAACAGGGTCAATCAGCCCCAGCATTTT; CDR3: CASSPNRVNQPQHF
V: TRBV30; D: TRBD1; size: .; J: TRBJ1-5; DNA: TGTGCCTGGGCCCCTGACAGGGACCAGCCCCAGCATTTT; CDR3: CAWAPDRDQPQHF
V: TRBV4-2; D: TRBD1; size: .; J: TRBJ1-5; DNA: TGTGCCAGCAGCCAAACCGCGACAGGGACGACTCAGCCCCAGCATTTT; CDR3: CASSQTATGTTQPQHF
V: TRBV18; D: .; size: .; J: TRBJ1-2; DNA: TGTGCCAGCTCACTGAACGGGGATACCTATGGCTACACCTTC; CDR3: CASSLNGDTYGYTF
V: TRBV27; D: .; size: .; J: TRBJ2-7; DNA: TGTGCCAGCAGTTTAGGGGCAGGGTCGTCTTACGAGCAGTACTTC; CDR3: CASSLGAGSSYEQYF
V: TRBV10-3; D: .; size: .; J: TRBJ2-3; DNA: TGTGCCACCTCGGGCGGGGACGGTGATACGCAGTATTTT; CDR3: CATSGGDGDTQYF
V: TRBV2; D: TRBD1; size: .; J: TRBJ1-2; DNA: TGTGCCAGCAGCGCACAGGGGGACTATGGCTACACCTTC; CDR3: CASSAQGDYGYTF
V: TRBV5-4; D: TRBD1; size: .; J: TRBJ2-3; DNA: TGTGCCAGCAGCTTGGACCGGCAGACAGGGCCTAGCACAGATACGCAGTATTTT; CDR3: CASSLDRQTGPSTDTQYF
V: TRBV7-2; D: TRBD1; size: .; J: TRBJ2-2; DNA: TGTGCCAGCAGCTCGGACAGGGTCACCGGGGAGCTGTTTTTT; CDR3: CASSSDRVTGELFF
V: TRBV28; D: TRBD2; size: .; J: TRBJ2-5; DNA: TGTGCCAGCAGTTCTATACTAGCGGGATCCCCTCGACGCCAAGAGACCCAGTACTTC; CDR3: CASSSILAGSPRRQETQYF
V: TRBV19; D: .; size: .; J: TRBJ2-7; DNA: TGTGCCAGTAGTATAAGGGGCAGCCTCCTGTACGAGCAGTACTTC; CDR3: CASSIRGSLLYEQYF
V: TRBV19; D: .; size: .; J: TRBJ2-1; DNA: TGTGCCAGTAGTTTTCCCCCCCAAACGGGATACAATGAGCAGTTCTTC; CDR3: CASSFPPQTGYNEQFF